This T cell receptor (beta chain) was sequenced for a study of shared clonotypes between healthy human individuals. Caucasian adults living in Nashville, Tennessee, provided all samples. Libraries were prepared by immunoSEQ multiplex PCR; TCRdb keeps only in-frame clonotypes and omits some of them. The sample holds about 2.3 million clones; more than 80% are singletons and the top ten take 0.39%. The sequence derives from a man younger than 30 in good health. Some clones in this sample may be carry-over from other donors' samples. Sequenced input: naive CD4+ T cells from PBMCs. Specified subset: CD45RA+ positively selected.

The CDR3 protein is CASSLYRLGTDTQYF. The CDR3 nucleotides read TGTGCCAGCAGTTTATATCGTCTCGGCACAGATACGCAGTATTTT. This sequence joins TRBV27 and TRBJ2-3; no clear D. V lost 1 base and J 1 base, leaving 9 bases between the germline ends. Germline CDR1 MNHEY, CDR2 SMNVEV (reference sequence). This CDR3 comprises 15 residues.